The 18 T cell receptor beta chains in this list originate from one sample, sequenced in a study of beta chain features in type 1 diabetes. cDNA synthesis used the whole RNA isolate, giving expressed TCRB sequences. The protocol was immunoSEQ multiplex PCR, while the TCRdb copy is restricted to in-frame clones and leaves out a portion. This sample has hundreds of thousands of clones, with roughly 9.6% found just once. The sample taken for sequencing was naive CD4+ T cells from blood. The receptors derive from a woman aged 18-29 years in good health.

The table lists this clone with a few counts. The chain is built from TRBV19 and TRBJ2-3, with 8 bases lining up with TRBD1. With V trimmed by 6 bases and J by 5 bases, 10 bases remained unmatched. This CDR3 is 15 amino acids long. Germline V CDR1 and CDR2: LNHDA, SQIVND (reference sequence). The CDR3 sequence is CASRLPGGAGDTQYF. CDR3 in DNA: TGTGCCAGTAGGCTGCCAGGGGGCGCGGGAGATACGCAGTATTTT.

The chain couples TRBV7-2 to TRBJ1-1; D is possibly TRBD1 (6 bases). The CDR3 has 16 residues. Trimming cost V 3 bases and J 5 bases, with 19 bases left between them. Germline CDR1 and CDR2: SGHTA and FQGNSA. DNA of the CDR3: TGTGCCAGCAGCTTTACCTTGGCAGGGAGGGGGACTGAAGCTTTCTTT. Encoded protein: CASSFTLAGRGTEAFF.

This clone turned up a few times. The CDR3 sequence: CASSQGWGTGGLNEQFF. The CDR3 nucleotides read TGCGCCAGCAGCCAAGGGTGGGGGACAGGGGGGTTGAATGAGCAGTTCTTC. V gene TRBV4-1 combines with J gene TRBJ2-1; TRBD1 aligns across 11 bases. The germline V gene encodes CDR1 MGHRA and CDR2 YSYEKL. The CDR3 totals 17 residues. V trimming: 1 base; J trimming: 7 bases; junction bases outside the gene matches: 9.

The chain has TRBV6-5 and TRBJ2-1, with TRBD2 identical over 7 bases. The CDR3 sequence is 15 residues long. V lost 6 bases to trimming and J lost 8 bases; unmatched junction nucleotides: 13. Germline V gene data show CDR1 as MNHEY and CDR2 as SVGAGI. The DNA of the CDR3 is TGTGCCAGCAGCCCCAGCCTAGCGGTTAAGTATGAGCAGTTCTTC. Amino acid sequence: CASSPSLAVKYEQFF.

The V and J genes are TRBV19 and TRBJ2-5, with 16 positions matching TRBD2. Germline lookup yields CDR1 LNHDA and CDR2 SQIVND (reference sequence). The CDR3 length is 18 residues. With 3 bases clipped from V and 4 bases from J, the junction kept 8 bases outside the gene matches. The CDR3 reads CASSIRGLAGGPRETQYF. CDR3 nucleotides: TGTGCCAGTAGTATTAGGGGACTAGCGGGAGGGCCGAGAGAGACCCAGTACTTC. The variable domain in full, completed from reference TRBV19 and TRBJ2-5, reads DGGITQSPKYLFRKEGQNVTLSCEQNLNHDAMYWYRQDPGQGLRLIYYSQIVNDFQKGDIAEGYSVSREKKESFPLTVTSAQKNPTAFYLCASSIRGLAGGPRETQYFGPGTRLLVL.

The chain employs TRBV6-6 and TRBJ2-5; D remains ambiguous. Trimming removed 0 bases from V and 2 bases from J, with 10 bases in between. The CDR3 runs 15 residues. Germline CDR1 reads MNHNY; CDR2 reads SVGAGI (reference sequence). The CDR3 DNA reads TGTGCCAGCAGTTACTCGACGGCGGCTCAAGAGACCCAGTACTTC. Its translation: CASSYSTAAQETQYF.

The chain combines TRBV28 with TRBJ2-7; 9 bases are shared with TRBD1. The CDR3 loop spans 14 amino acids. V lost 7 bases, J lost 4 bases, and 8 bases stayed unmatched. The germline gives CDR1 MDHEN, CDR2 SYDVKM. The chain's CDR3 is CASIPGQGGYEQYF. The CDR3 region has the DNA TGTGCCAGCATACCGGGACAGGGCGGGTACGAGCAGTACTTC.

The DNA of the CDR3 is TGCGCCAGCAGCTTAAATCTCAGGGGTTCGACTGAAGCTTTCTTT. The encoded protein is CASSLNLRGSTEAFF. V is TRBV5-1 and J is TRBJ1-1; weak D call: TRBD1 (6 bases). This CDR3 has 15 residues. V lost 2 bases and J lost 5, with 16 bases in between. The germline V gene has CDR1 SGHRS and CDR2 YFSETQ.

The V call is TRBV7-8, the J call TRBJ2-5; D unresolved. CDR3 length: 11 amino acids. V lost 5 bases and J lost 7, with 8 bases in between. Germline V gene sequence: CDR1 SGHVS, CDR2 FQNEAQ. Here the CDR3 DNA reads TGTGCCAGCAGCCCTGGCCGGACCCAGTACTTC. It translates to CASSPGRTQYF.

This clone was counted between two and nine times. The CDR3: CASSVATRTGHTGELFF. The CDR3 nucleotides are TGTGCCAGCAGCGTAGCTACGAGGACAGGGCACACCGGGGAGCTGTTTTTT. This chain connects TRBV9 to TRBJ2-2, with 8 bases that match TRBD1. V was pared by 0 bases and J by 3 bases, with 7 bases of the junction left unmatched. This CDR3 has 17 residues. CDR1 SGDLS and CDR2 YYNGEE come from the germline V gene.

This clone was recorded a few times. V usage is TRBV18 and J usage is TRBJ1-5, with no clear D. The CDR3 has 14 residues. Looked up from germline, CDR1 is KGHSH and CDR2 is LQKENI. The V gene lost 5 bases and the J gene lost 7 bases, with 15 bases spanning the gap. CDR3 protein: CASSTQASEQPQHF. CDR3 sequence (DNA): TGTGCCAGCTCAACTCAGGCCTCCGAGCAGCCCCAGCATTTT.

This clone was picked up a small number of times. The V and J genes are TRBV27 and TRBJ1-2; TRBD1 matches at 11 bases. The CDR3 has 14 amino acids. The V gene's germline CDR1 is MNHEY and CDR2 SMNVEV (reference sequence). The V and J ends lost 6 bases and 4 bases, in that order; junction bases with no gene match: 4. The CDR3 here is CASSRDRGVYGYTF. In DNA, the CDR3 is TGTGCCAGCAGCCGGGACAGGGGGGTCTATGGCTACACCTTC.

This clone has ten or more counts. The chain combines TRBV30 with TRBJ2-4; 7 bases map to TRBD1. The germline CDR1 and CDR2 sequences are GTSNPN and SVGIG (reference sequence). Losses at the gene ends were 4 bases for V and 7 bases for J; bases not matched to a gene: 1. The CDR3 runs to 11 residues. CDR3 sequence: CAWMTGNIQYF. CDR3 DNA: TGTGCCTGGATGACAGGGAACATTCAGTACTTC. Full variable domain (missing parts from reference TRBV30 and TRBJ2-4): SQTIHQWPATLVQPVGSPLSLECTVEGTSNPNLYWYRQAAGRGLQLLFYSVGIGQISSEVPQNLSASRPQDRQFILSSKKLLLSDSGFYLCAWMTGNIQYFGAGTRLSVL.

This clone was recorded a few times. This chain links TRBV29-1 with TRBJ2-7; 8 nucleotides agree with TRBD1. This CDR3 region has 13 residues. Germline V gene data show CDR1 as SQVTM and CDR2 as ANQGSEA. The J segment lost 2 bases and the V segment lost 4 bases, leaving 4 bases of the junction unmatched. The CDR3 coding sequence is TGCAGCGTTGTTGGACAGGGCGCCTACGAGCAGTACTTC. Its protein is CSVVGQGAYEQYF.

In its sample, this clone was seen a few times. The genes are TRBV19 and TRBJ1-5; D not certain. V lost 10 bases and J 2 bases, leaving 12 bases between the germline ends. The CDR3 runs 13 residues. Per the germline V gene, CDR1 is LNHDA and CDR2 is SQIVND (reference sequence). CDR3 region: CATAEVGNQPQHF. The CDR3 DNA sequence: TGTGCCACCGCGGAAGTGGGCAATCAGCCCCAGCATTTT.

The chain couples TRBV5-1 to TRBJ2-1; possibly TRBD2 for D (5 bases). Germline CDR1 and CDR2: SGHRS and YFSETQ. The CDR3 is made up of 13 amino acids. Trimming stripped 7 bases from V and 2 bases from J, with 10 bases between. CDR3 protein: CASASGAYNEQFF. In DNA, the CDR3 is TGCGCCAGCGCCAGCGGAGCCTACAATGAGCAGTTCTTC.

V and J are TRBV5-1 and TRBJ2-5, with D maybe TRBD1 (5 bases). This CDR3 region has 13 residues. The germline V gene has CDR1 SGHRS and CDR2 YFSETQ. Trimming cost V 4 bases and J 2 bases, with 9 bases left between them. The CDR3 DNA is TGCGCCAGCAGCAAACAGGATCAAGAGACCCAGTACTTC. It yields the protein CASSKQDQETQYF.

This clone was picked up a small number of times. The chain has TRBV28 and TRBJ1-4; tentative D call: TRBD1 (5 bases). V dropped 6 bases and J dropped 6 bases, with 17 bases sitting between them. The CDR3 length is 15 residues. Looked up from germline, CDR1 is MDHEN and CDR2 is SYDVKM. The CDR3 spells CASSLLVGGDEKLFF. CDR3 nucleotide sequence: TGTGCCAGCAGCCTGCTTGTGGGGGGAGATGAAAAACTGTTTTTT.